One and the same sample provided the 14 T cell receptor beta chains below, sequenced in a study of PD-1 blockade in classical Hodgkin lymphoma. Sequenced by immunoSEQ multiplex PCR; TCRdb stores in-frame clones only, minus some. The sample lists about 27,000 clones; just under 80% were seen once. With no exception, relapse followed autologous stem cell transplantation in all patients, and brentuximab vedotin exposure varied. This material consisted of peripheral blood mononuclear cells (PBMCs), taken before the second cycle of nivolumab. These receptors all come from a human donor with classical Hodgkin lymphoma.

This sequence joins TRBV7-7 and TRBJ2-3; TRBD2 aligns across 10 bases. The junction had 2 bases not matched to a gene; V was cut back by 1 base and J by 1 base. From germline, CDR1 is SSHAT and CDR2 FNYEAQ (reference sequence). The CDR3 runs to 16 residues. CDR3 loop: CASSLGLAGGTDTQYF. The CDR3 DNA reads TGTGCCAGCAGCTTAGGGCTAGCGGGGGGCACAGATACGCAGTATTTT.

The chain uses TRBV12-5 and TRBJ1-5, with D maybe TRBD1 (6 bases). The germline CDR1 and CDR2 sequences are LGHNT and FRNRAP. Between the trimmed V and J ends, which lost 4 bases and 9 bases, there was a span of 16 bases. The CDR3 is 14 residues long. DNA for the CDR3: TGTGCTAGTGGTTCCCTAGGGGGACTAGGGCCCCAGCATTTT. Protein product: CASGSLGGLGPQHF. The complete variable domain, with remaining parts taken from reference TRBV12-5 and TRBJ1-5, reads DARVTQTPRHKVTEMGQEVTMRCQPILGHNTVFWYRQTMMQGLELLAYFRNRAPLDDSGMPKDRFSAEMPDATLATLKIQPSEPRDSAVYFCASGSLGGLGPQHFGDGTRLSIL.

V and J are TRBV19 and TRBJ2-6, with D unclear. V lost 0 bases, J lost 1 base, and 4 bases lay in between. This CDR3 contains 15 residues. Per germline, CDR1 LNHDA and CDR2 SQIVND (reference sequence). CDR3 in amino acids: CASSIDTSGANVLTF. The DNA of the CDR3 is TGTGCCAGTAGTATAGATACTTCTGGGGCCAACGTCCTGACTTTC.

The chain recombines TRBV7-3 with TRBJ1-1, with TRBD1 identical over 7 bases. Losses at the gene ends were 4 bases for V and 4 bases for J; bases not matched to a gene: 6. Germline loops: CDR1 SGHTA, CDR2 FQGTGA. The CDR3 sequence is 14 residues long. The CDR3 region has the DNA TGTGCCAGCAGCTCGCAGGGGGGCGGCACTGAAGCTTTCTTT. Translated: CASSSQGGGTEAFF.

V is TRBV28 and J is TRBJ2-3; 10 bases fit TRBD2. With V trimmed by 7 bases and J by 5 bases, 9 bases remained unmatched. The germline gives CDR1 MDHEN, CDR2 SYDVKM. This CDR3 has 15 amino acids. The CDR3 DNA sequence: TGTGCCAGCACGGGTAGCGGGGGGCCGGGAGATACGCAGTATTTT. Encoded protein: CASTGSGGPGDTQYF.

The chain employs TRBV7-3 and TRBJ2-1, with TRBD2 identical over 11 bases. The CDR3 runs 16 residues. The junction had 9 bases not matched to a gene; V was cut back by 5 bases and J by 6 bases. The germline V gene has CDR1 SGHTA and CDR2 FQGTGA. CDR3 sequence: CASSLLGSGGANEQFF. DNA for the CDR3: TGTGCCAGCAGCCTCTTAGGTAGCGGGGGGGCCAATGAGCAGTTCTTC.

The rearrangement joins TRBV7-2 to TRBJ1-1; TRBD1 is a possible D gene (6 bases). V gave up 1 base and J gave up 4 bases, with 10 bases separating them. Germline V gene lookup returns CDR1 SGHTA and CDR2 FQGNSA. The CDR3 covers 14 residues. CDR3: CASSLGRGGTEAFF. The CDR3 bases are TGTGCCAGCAGCTTAGGTAGGGGGGGCACTGAAGCTTTCTTT.

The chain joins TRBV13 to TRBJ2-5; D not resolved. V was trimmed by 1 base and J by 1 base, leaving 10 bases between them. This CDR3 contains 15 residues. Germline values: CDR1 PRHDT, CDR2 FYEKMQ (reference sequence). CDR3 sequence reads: CASSLEGVFQETQYF. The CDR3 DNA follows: TGTGCCAGCAGCTTAGAAGGAGTATTCCAAGAGACCCAGTACTTC.

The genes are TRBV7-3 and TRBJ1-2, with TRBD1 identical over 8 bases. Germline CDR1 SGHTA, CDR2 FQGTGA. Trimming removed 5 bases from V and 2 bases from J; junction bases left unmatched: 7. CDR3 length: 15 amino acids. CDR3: CASSPGDRLNYGYTF. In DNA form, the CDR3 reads TGTGCCAGCAGCCCCGGGGACAGGCTGAACTATGGCTACACCTTC.

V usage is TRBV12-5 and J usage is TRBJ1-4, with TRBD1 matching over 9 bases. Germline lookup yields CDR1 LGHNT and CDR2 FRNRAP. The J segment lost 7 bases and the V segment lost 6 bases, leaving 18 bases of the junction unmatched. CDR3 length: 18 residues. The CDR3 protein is CASGRGPYRDRVFEKLFF. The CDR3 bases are TGTGCTAGTGGGCGGGGGCCATACCGGGACAGGGTTTTTGAAAAACTGTTTTTT.

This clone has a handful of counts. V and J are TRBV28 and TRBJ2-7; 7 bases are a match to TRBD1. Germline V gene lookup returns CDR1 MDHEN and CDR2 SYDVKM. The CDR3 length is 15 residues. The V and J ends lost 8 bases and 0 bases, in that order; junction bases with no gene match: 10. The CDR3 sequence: CASLARDRSSYEQYF. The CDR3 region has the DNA TGTGCCAGCCTGGCCCGGGACAGAAGCTCCTACGAGCAGTACTTC.

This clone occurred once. The CDR3 spells CAISESMPPHTEAFF. CDR3 bases: TGTGCCATCAGTGAGTCTATGCCCCCGCACACTGAAGCTTTCTTT. The chain joins TRBV10-3 to TRBJ1-1; no clear D. The CDR3 has 15 amino acids. With 0 bases removed from V and 3 bases from J, the gap between germline ends came to 11 bases. Germline CDR1 is ENHRY and CDR2 is SYGVKD.

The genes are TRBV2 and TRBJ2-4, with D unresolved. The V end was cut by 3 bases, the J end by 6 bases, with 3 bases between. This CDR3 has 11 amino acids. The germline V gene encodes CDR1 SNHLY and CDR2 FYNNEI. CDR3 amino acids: CASSEGNIQYF. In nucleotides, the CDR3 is TGTGCCAGCAGTGAGGGAAACATTCAGTACTTC.

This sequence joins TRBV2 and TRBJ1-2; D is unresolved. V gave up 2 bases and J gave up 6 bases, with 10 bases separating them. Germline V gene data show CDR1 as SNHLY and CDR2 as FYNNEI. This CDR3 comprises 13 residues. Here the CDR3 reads CASSESDRDGYTF. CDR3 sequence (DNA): TGTGCCAGCAGTGAATCGGACCGGGATGGCTACACCTTC.